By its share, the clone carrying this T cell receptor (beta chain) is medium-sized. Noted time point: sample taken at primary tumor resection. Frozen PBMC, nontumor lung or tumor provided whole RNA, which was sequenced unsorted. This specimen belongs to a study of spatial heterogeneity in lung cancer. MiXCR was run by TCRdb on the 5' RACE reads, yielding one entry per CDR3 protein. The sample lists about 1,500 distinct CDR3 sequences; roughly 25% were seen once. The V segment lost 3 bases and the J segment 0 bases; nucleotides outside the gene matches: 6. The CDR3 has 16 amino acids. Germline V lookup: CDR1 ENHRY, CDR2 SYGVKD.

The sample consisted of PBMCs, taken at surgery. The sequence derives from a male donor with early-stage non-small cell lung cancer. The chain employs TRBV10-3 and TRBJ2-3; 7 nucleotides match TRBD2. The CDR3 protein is CAISEQASGSTDTQYF. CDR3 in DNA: TGTGCCATCAGTGAACAAGCTAGCGGTAGCACAGATACGCAGTATTTT.